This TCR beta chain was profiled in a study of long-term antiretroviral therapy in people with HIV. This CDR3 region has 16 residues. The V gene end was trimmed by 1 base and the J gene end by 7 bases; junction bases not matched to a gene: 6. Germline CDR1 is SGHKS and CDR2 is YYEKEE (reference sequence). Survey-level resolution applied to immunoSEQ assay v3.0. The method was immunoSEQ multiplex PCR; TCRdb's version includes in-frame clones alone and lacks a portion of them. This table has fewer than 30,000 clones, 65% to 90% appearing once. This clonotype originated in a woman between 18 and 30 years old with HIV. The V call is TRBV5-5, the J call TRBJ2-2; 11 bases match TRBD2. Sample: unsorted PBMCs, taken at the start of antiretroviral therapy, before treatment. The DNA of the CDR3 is TGTGCCAGCAGCTTGACTAGCGGGGGTACAGGCGGGGAGCTGTTTTTT. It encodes CASSLTSGGTGGELFF.